A selection of T cell receptor beta chains follows, all from one sample in a study of blood T cells in healthy people across ages. TCRdb re-called the 5' RACE reads through MiXCR, storing one row per CDR3 protein. Among around 800,000 distinct CDR3 sequences, approximately 24% were seen once, and the ten largest hold around 3%. This same sample was also taken into another study, of T cells of mothers and their children.

Sequencing was performed on blood. The receptor source for this set is a boy aged 10-17 years in good health. CDR3s include the opening cysteine and the closing phenylalanine or tryptophan.

J gene: TRBJ2-5
V gene: TRBV10-2
CDR3 protein: CATNPGGGETQYF

J gene: TRBJ1-5
V gene: TRBV6-5
CDR3 protein: CATRNRGAYQPQHF

J gene: TRBJ1-5
V gene: TRBV28
CDR3 protein: CASSLWGDSNQPQHF

J gene: TRBJ1-3
V gene: TRBV10-3
CDR3 protein: CAISESFAAGGNTIYF

J gene: TRBJ2-5
V gene: TRBV30
CDR3 protein: CAWSILGGPGETQYF

J gene: NA
V gene: TRBV6-2/TRBV6-3
CDR3 protein: CASSYSGLHEQYF

J gene: TRBJ1-5
V gene: TRBV20-1
CDR3 protein: CSARDAAGGGYQPQHF

J gene: TRBJ1-6
V gene: TRBV16
CDR3 protein: CASSQSGVFDSPLHF

J gene: TRBJ1-2
V gene: TRBV5-1
CDR3 protein: CASSLLPRGGYTF

J gene: TRBJ1-6
V gene: TRBV7-6
CDR3 protein: CASSLGQDASPLHF

J gene: TRBJ2-5
V gene: TRBV7-9
CDR3 protein: CASSSLLAEQETQYF

J gene: TRBJ2-1
V gene: TRBV3-1
CDR3 protein: CASSQARLAAYNEQFF

J gene: TRBJ1-4
V gene: TRBV3-1
CDR3 protein: CASSQGGRSTGEKLFF

J gene: TRBJ1-6
V gene: TRBV12-3/TRBV12-4
CDR3 protein: CASSDRGHLNSPLHF

J gene: TRBJ2-3
V gene: TRBV2
CDR3 protein: CASSEHGYSRTDTQYF

J gene: TRBJ1-3
V gene: TRBV6-1
CDR3 protein: CASRPTGSLSGNTIYF

J gene: TRBJ2-3
V gene: TRBV12-3/TRBV12-4
CDR3 protein: CASRPEYRGRTDTQYF